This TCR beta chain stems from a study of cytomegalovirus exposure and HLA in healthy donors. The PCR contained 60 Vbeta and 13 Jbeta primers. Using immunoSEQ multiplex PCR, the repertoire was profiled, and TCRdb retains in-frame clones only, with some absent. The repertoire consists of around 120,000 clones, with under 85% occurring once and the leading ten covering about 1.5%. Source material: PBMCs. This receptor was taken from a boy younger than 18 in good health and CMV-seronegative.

CDR3 amino acids: CASSASDGGRGYEQYF. The CDR3 DNA follows: TGTGCCAGCAGTGCCTCGGACGGAGGTCGAGGGTACGAGCAGTACTTC. This chain connects TRBV6-1 to TRBJ2-7, with a weak D call TRBD2 (5 bases). The CDR3 is 16 amino acids. Trimming took 4 bases from V and 4 from J, leaving 20 bases between them. Germline V gene sequence: CDR1 MNHNS, CDR2 SASEGT.